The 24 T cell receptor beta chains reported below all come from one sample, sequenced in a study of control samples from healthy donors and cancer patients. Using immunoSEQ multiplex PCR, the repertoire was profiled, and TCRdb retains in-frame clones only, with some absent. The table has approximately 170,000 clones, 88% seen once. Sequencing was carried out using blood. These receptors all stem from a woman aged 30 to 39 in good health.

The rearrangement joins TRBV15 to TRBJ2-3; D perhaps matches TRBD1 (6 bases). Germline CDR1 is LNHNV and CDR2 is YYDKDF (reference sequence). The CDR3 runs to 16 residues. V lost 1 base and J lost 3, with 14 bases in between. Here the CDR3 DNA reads TGTGCCACCAGCAGAGTAGGGGGAGAGGGGACAGATACGCAGTATTTT. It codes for CATSRVGGEGTDTQYF.

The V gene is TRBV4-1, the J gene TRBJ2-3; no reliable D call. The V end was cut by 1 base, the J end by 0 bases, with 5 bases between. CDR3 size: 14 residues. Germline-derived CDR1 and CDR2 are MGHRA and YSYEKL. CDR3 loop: CASSQVRSTDTQYF. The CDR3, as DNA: TGCGCCAGCAGCCAAGTGCGCAGCACAGATACGCAGTATTTT.

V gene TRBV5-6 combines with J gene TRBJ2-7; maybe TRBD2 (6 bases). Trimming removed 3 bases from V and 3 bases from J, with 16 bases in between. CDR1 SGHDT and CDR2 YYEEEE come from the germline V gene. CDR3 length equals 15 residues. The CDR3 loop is CASSSIQRVIYEQYF. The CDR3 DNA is TGTGCCAGCAGCTCAATCCAGCGGGTTATCTACGAGCAGTACTTC.

The CDR3 protein is CASSGSFVARFF. The DNA for the CDR3 is TGTGCCAGCAGTGGAAGTTTTGTGGCCAGGTTCTTC. V is TRBV2 and J is TRBJ2-1, with D unresolved. V lost 4 bases and J 15 bases, leaving 16 bases between the germline ends. Germline-derived CDR1 and CDR2 are SNHLY and FYNNEI. This CDR3 comprises 12 residues.

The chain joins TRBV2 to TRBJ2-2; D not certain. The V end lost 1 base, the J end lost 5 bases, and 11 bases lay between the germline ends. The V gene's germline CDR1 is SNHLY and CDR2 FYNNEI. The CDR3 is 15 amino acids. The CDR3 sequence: CASSEEGHGTGELFF. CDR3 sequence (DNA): TGTGCCAGCAGTGAAGAGGGTCATGGAACCGGGGAGCTGTTTTTT. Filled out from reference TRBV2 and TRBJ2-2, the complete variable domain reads EPEVTQTPSHQVTQMGQEVILRCVPISNHLYFYWYRQILGQKVEFLVSFYNNEISEKSEIFDDQFSVERPDGSNFTLKIRSTKLEDSAMYFCASSEEGHGTGELFFGEGSRLTVL.

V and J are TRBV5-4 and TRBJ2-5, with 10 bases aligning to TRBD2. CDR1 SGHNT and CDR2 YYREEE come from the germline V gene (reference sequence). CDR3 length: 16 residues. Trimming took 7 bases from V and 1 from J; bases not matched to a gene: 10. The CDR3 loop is CASQPTSGNLQETQYF. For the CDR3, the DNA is TGTGCCAGCCAGCCTACTAGCGGGAACCTCCAAGAGACCCAGTACTTC. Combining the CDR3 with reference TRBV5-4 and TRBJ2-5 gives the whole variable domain ETGVTQSPTHLIKTRGQQVTLRCSSQSGHNTVSWYQQALGQGPQFIFQYYREEENGRGNFPPRFSGLQFPNYSSELNVNALELDDSALYLCASQPTSGNLQETQYFGPGTRLLVL.

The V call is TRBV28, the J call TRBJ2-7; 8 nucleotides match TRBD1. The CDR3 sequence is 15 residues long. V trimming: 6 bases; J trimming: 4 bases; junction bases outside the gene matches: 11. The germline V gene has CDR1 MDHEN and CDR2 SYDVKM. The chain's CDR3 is CASRSFPRGRYEQYF. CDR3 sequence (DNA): TGTGCCAGCAGATCTTTCCCCAGGGGGCGGTACGAGCAGTACTTC.

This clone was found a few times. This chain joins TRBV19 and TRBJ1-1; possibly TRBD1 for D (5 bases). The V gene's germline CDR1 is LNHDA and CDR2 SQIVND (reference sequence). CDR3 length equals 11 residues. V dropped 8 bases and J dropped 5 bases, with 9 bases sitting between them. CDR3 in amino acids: CASGTGTEAFF. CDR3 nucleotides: TGTGCCAGTGGGACGGGGACTGAAGCTTTCTTT.

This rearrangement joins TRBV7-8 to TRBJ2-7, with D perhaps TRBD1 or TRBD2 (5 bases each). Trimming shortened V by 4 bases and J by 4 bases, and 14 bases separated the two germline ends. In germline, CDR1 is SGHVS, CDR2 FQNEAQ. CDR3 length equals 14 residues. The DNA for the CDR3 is TGTGCCAGCAGCTCGGCAGGGACGATGTACGAGCAGTACTTC. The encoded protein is CASSSAGTMYEQYF.

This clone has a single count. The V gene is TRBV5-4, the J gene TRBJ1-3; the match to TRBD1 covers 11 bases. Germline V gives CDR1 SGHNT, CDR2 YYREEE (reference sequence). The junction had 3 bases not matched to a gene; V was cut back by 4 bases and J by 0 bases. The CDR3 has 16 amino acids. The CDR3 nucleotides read TGTGCCAGCAGCGTCGGGACAGGGGGCTCTGGAAACACCATATATTTT. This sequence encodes CASSVGTGGSGNTIYF.

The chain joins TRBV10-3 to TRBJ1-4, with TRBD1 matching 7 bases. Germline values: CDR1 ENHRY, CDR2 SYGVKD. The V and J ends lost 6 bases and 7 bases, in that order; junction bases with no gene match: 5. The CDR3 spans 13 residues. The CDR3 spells CAISRQGGEKLFF. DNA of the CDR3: TGTGCCATCAGCAGACAGGGAGGTGAAAAACTGTTTTTT.

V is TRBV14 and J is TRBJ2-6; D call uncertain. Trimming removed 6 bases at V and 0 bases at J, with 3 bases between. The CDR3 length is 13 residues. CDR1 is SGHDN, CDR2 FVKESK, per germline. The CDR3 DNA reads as TGTGCCAGCAGGACCTCTGGGGCCAACGTCCTGACTTTC. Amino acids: CASRTSGANVLTF.

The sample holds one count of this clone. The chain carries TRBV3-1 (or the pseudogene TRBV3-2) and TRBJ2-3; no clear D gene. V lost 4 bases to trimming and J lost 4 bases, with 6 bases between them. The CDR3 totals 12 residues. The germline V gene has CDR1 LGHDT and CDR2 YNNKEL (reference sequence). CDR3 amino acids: CASSLKSDTQYF. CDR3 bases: TGTGCCAGCAGCCTGAAGTCAGATACGCAGTATTTT.

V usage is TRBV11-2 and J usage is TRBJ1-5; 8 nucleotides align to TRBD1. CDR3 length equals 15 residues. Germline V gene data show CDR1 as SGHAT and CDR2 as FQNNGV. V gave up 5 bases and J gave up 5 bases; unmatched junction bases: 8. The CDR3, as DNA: TGTGCCAGCAGCACAGACAGGGGCATTCATCAGCCCCAGCATTTT. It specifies CASSTDRGIHQPQHF.

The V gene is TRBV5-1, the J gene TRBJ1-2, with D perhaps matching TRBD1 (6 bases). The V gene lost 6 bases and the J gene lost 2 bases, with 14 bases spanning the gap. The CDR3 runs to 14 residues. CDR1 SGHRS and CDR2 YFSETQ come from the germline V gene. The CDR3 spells CASTPGGGNYGYTF. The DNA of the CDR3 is TGCGCCAGCACGCCGGGAGGGGGGAACTATGGCTACACCTTC.

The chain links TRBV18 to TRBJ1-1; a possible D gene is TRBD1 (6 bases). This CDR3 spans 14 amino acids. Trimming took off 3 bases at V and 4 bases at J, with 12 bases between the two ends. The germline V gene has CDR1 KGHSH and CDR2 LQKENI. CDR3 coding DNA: TGTGCCAGCTCACCCAATAGGGGGGCCACTGAAGCTTTCTTT. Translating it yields CASSPNRGATEAFF.

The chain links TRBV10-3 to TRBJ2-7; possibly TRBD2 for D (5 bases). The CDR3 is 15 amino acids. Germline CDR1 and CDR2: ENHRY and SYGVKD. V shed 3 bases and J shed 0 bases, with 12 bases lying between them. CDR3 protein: CAISDPGLNSYEQYV. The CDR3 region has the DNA TGTGCCATCAGTGACCCCGGACTGAACTCCTACGAGCAGTACGTC.

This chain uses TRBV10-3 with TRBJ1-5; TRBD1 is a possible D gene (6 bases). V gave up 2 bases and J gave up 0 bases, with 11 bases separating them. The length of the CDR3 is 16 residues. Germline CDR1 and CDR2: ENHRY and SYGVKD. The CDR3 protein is CAISEAGTLSNQPQHF. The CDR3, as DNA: TGTGCCATCAGTGAGGCCGGGACACTTAGCAATCAGCCCCAGCATTTT.

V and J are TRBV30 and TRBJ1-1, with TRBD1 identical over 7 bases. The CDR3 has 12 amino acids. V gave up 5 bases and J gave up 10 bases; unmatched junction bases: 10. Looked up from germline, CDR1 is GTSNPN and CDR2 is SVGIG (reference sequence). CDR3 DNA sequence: TGTGCCTGGGTTAGAGGGGGCATTGGAGCTTTCTTT. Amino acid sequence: CAWVRGGIGAFF.

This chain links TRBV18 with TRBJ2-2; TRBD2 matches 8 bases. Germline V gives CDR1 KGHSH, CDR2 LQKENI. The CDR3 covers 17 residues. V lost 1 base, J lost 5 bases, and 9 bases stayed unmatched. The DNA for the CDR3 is TGTGCCAGCTCACCACTAGGACCGGGAGGGGAAACCGGGGAGCTGTTTTTT. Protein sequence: CASSPLGPGGETGELFF.

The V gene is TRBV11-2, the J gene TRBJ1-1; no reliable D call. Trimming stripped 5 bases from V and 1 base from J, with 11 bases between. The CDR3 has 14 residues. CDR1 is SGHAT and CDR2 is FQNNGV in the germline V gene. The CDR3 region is CASSPRDGNTEAFF. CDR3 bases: TGTGCCAGCAGCCCCCGTGACGGGAACACTGAAGCTTTCTTT. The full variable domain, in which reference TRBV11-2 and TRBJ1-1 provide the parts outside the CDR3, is EAGVAQSPRYKIIEKRQSVAFWCNPISGHATLYWYQQILGQGPKLLIQFQNNGVVDDSQLPKDRFSAERLKGVDSTLKIQPAKLEDSAVYLCASSPRDGNTEAFFGQGTRLTVV.

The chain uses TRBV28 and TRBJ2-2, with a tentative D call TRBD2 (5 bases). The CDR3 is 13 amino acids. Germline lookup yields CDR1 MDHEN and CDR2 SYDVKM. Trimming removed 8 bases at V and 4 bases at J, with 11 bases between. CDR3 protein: CASAPSITGELFF. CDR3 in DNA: TGTGCCAGCGCCCCTAGCATCACCGGGGAGCTGTTTTTT.

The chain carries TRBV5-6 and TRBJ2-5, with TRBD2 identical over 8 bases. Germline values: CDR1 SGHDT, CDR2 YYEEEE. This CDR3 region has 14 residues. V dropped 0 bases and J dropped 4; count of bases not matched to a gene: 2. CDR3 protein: CASSLGTSLETQYF. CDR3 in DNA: TGTGCCAGCAGCTTGGGGACTAGCTTAGAGACCCAGTACTTC.

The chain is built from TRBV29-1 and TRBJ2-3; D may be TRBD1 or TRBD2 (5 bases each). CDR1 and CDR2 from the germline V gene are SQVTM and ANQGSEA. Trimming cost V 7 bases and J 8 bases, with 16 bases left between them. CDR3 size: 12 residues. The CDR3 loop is CSAGLGRVTQYF. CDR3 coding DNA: TGCAGCGCAGGACTGGGACGGGTTACGCAGTATTTT.